Below, 5 T cell receptor beta chains from the same sample are listed, as sequenced in a study of cytomegalovirus exposure and HLA in healthy donors (dated by TCRdb to about 2017). The library came from the immunoSEQ multiplex PCR assay. For the multiplex PCR, a mixture combining 60 forward primers for TCR Vbeta segments and 13 reverse primers for TCR Jbeta segments was used. TCRdb took this table from immuneACCESS and kept in-frame rearrangements with V and J called. Such tables lack part of the clones; where checked against another copy, unresolved V genes explain under half of the gap, and the rest is unexplained. This sample gives about 160,000 clones in total; 84% of them show up just once. The ten largest clonotypes hold around 0.96% of the sample. The sample taken for sequencing was PBMCs. The receptor source for this set is a man under 40 in good health and CMV-seronegative.

The chain combines TRBV4-1 with TRBJ2-1; tentatively, D is TRBD1 (6 bases). The CDR3 is made up of 17 amino acids. The germline CDR1 and CDR2 sequences are MGHRA and YSYEKL. V was pared by 4 bases and J by 0 bases, with 16 bases between. In nucleotides, the CDR3 is TGCGCCAGCAGCCCGACCTGGACAGAGGGCTCCTACAATGAGCAGTTCTTC. Its protein is CASSPTWTEGSYNEQFF.

The V call is TRBV4-2, the J call TRBJ1-1; D is undetermined. The CDR3 covers 14 residues. In germline, CDR1 is LGHNA, CDR2 YNFKEQ. Trimming took 1 base from V and 0 from J, leaving 6 bases between them. The CDR3 is CASSQGAVNTEAFF. The CDR3 region has the DNA TGTGCCAGCAGCCAAGGAGCGGTGAACACTGAAGCTTTCTTT.

The rearrangement links TRBV5-6 to TRBJ1-1, with 7 bases lining up with TRBD1. Trimming took 9 bases from V and 1 from J; bases not matched to a gene: 6. This CDR3 has 13 residues. CDR1 is SGHDT, CDR2 YYEEEE, per germline. As DNA, the CDR3 is TGTGCCACCAATGACAGGGCGAACACTGAAGCTTTCTTT. Translation gives CATNDRANTEAFF.

The chain carries TRBV9 and TRBJ2-7; D remains ambiguous. The CDR3 covers 16 residues. Trimming removed 3 bases at V and 5 bases at J, with 21 bases between. CDR1 and CDR2 from the germline V gene are SGDLS and YYNGEE. CDR3 DNA: TGTGCCAGCAGCGCCTCATGGAGCTCCCTCTTGAACGAGCAGTACTTC. Its protein product is CASSASWSSLLNEQYF.

J is TRBJ2-3 and V is TRBV29-1, with TRBD2 matching over 10 bases. Germline V gene data show CDR1 as SQVTM and CDR2 as ANQGSEA. This CDR3 comprises 13 residues. For the CDR3, the DNA is TGCAGTGAGACTAGCGGGAGCACAGATACGCAGTATTTT. Its translation: CSETSGSTDTQYF.